This TCR beta chain was found in a study of shared clonotypes between healthy human individuals. J lost 7 bases, V lost 4 bases, and 4 bases had no gene match. The CDR3 runs 13 residues. The germline V gene encodes CDR1 SGHRS and CDR2 YFSETQ. Profiled with immunoSEQ multiplex PCR; TCRdb holds only in-frame clones, not every one. The data contain 800,000 to 1,200,000 clones, 75% to 80% of them singletons. This receptor was taken from a man younger than 35 in good health. Some clones in this sample may be carry-over from other donors' samples. V and J are TRBV5-1 and TRBJ2-7, with 11 bases fitting TRBD1. Sequencing used memory CD4+ T cells from PBMCs. Indicated subset: CD45RA-negative fraction. The CDR3 reads CASSGTGGVEQYF. CDR3 nucleotide sequence: TGCGCCAGCAGCGGGACAGGGGGTGTTGAGCAGTACTTC. Variable domain in full (rest from reference TRBV5-1 and TRBJ2-7): KAGVTQTPRYLIKTRGQQVTLSCSPISGHRSVSWYQQTPGQGLQFLFEYFSETQRNKGNFPGRFSGRQFSNSRSEMNVSTLELGDSALYLCASSGTGGVEQYFGPGTRLTVT.